Listed below are T cell receptor beta chains from one sample, sequenced in a study of T-cell memory formation after mild COVID-19. A single record per CDR3 protein comes from TCRdb applying MiXCR to the 5' RACE reads. Of roughly 120,000 distinct CDR3 sequences listed, more than 15% are singletons. The sequencing input was PBMCs or a T cell subset sorted from them (not recorded which). The receptors here all came from an adult woman who had mild COVID-19 (a few samples of this study predate the infection). Cell type and time point are not known. Each CDR3 is given with its conserved first and last residue. D genes are given only for firm matches. Clone size is shown for a subset of rows, as once, few, many or a class of expanded clone.

V: TRBV5-6
D: -
size: few
J: TRBJ1-2
CDR3: CASSLGQSVYGYTF

V: TRBV7-6
D: TRBD1
size: -
J: TRBJ2-3
CDR3: CASSPTDRVVDTQYF

V: TRBV7-9
D: TRBD1
size: -
J: TRBJ1-1
CDR3: CASPEGDQGTENTEAFF

V: TRBV25-1
D: -
size: many
J: TRBJ2-2
CDR3: CASSNLTGKREDGELFF

V: TRBV5-1
D: TRBD1
size: -
J: TRBJ2-5
CDR3: CASSYGTGAEETQYF

V: TRBV19
D: -
size: -
J: TRBJ1-1
CDR3: CASSSTGTRGTEAFF

V: TRBV7-9
D: TRBD2
size: -
J: TRBJ2-5
CDR3: CASSLAGVAGDQETQYF

V: TRBV4-1
D: TRBD1
size: many
J: TRBJ1-6
CDR3: CASSPTTQGQGRGPLHF

V: TRBV24-1
D: -
size: -
J: TRBJ2-1
CDR3: CATSGLDKAQFF

V: TRBV4-3
D: -
size: -
J: TRBJ2-3
CDR3: CASSQEWISTDTQYF

V: TRBV5-5
D: TRBD1
size: -
J: TRBJ2-7
CDR3: CASSLFAGGDEQYF

V: TRBV10-3
D: -
size: few
J: TRBJ1-1
CDR3: CAIRDSMNTEAFF

V: TRBV27
D: -
size: few
J: TRBJ2-7
CDR3: CASSFGTTYEQYF

V: TRBV5-5
D: -
size: many
J: TRBJ1-2
CDR3: CASSLAGSNYGYTF

V: TRBV18
D: -
size: -
J: TRBJ1-1
CDR3: CASSPPSLDEAFF

V: TRBV5-6
D: -
size: few
J: TRBJ2-5
CDR3: CASSPGERETQYF

V: TRBV9
D: -
size: -
J: TRBJ1-5
CDR3: CASTRPQHF

V: TRBV6-2/TRBV6-3
D: -
size: -
J: TRBJ1-1
CDR3: CATAAGGTEAFF

V: TRBV11-1
D: TRBD1
size: -
J: TRBJ2-1
CDR3: CASSATGTGSYNEQFF

V: TRBV7-6
D: TRBD2
size: -
J: TRBJ2-2
CDR3: CASSSRLAGLLQSGELFF

V: TRBV27
D: TRBD1
size: few
J: TRBJ2-7
CDR3: CASSLTGTGVLYEQYF

V: TRBV7-6
D: TRBD2
size: -
J: TRBJ2-1
CDR3: CASSRGGFDNEQFF

V: TRBV10-3
D: TRBD2
size: many
J: TRBJ2-1
CDR3: CAISDTSGRGEQFF

V: TRBV5-4
D: TRBD2
size: -
J: TRBJ2-2
CDR3: CASSPRTSIDTGELFF

V: TRBV6-6
D: -
size: few
J: TRBJ1-5
CDR3: CASSFPGEANQPQHF

V: TRBV5-5
D: -
size: -
J: TRBJ2-5
CDR3: CASSLRFDFSYQETQYF

V: TRBV6-6
D: -
size: few
J: TRBJ1-6
CDR3: CASTDQTNSPLHF

V: TRBV20-1
D: TRBD2
size: -
J: TRBJ2-7
CDR3: CSARTSGSRNEQYF

V: TRBV7-9
D: -
size: few
J: TRBJ2-1
CDR3: CASSPEMSSYNEQFF

V: TRBV27
D: -
size: -
J: TRBJ2-3
CDR3: CASSLSLSTDTQYF

V: TRBV9
D: -
size: -
J: TRBJ2-1
CDR3: CASSEGTGNEQFF

V: TRBV29-1
D: -
size: -
J: TRBJ1-2
CDR3: CSVKQASNYGYTF

V: TRBV20-1
D: -
size: -
J: TRBJ2-3
CDR3: CSARGSADTQYF

V: TRBV5-1
D: -
size: few
J: TRBJ2-5
CDR3: CASSARGETQYF

V: TRBV7-9
D: -
size: -
J: TRBJ2-7
CDR3: CASSLKGDDSRRYEQYF

V: TRBV7-2
D: -
size: -
J: TRBJ2-7
CDR3: CASSLGGASSYEQYF

V: TRBV2
D: -
size: -
J: TRBJ1-2
CDR3: CASSEFVVGSGYTF

V: TRBV7-8
D: -
size: few
J: TRBJ2-7
CDR3: CASSRRPDSSYEQYF

V: TRBV7-2
D: -
size: -
J: TRBJ1-1
CDR3: CASSPPRNTEAFF

V: TRBV6-5
D: -
size: few
J: TRBJ2-4
CDR3: CASGLGGLAKNIQYF

V: TRBV6-6
D: -
size: few
J: TRBJ2-5
CDR3: CASRPGTVRETQYF

V: TRBV7-9
D: -
size: -
J: TRBJ1-2
CDR3: CASSSKRVYGYTF

V: TRBV2
D: -
size: many
J: TRBJ2-7
CDR3: CASSSEGREQYF

V: TRBV25-1
D: -
size: few
J: TRBJ2-7
CDR3: CASSEGDEQYF

V: TRBV29-1
D: -
size: -
J: TRBJ1-4
CDR3: CSVEYPGTNEKLFF

V: TRBV6-5
D: TRBD1
size: -
J: TRBJ2-2
CDR3: CASSYSNRGTGELFF

V: TRBV20-1
D: -
size: few
J: TRBJ2-7
CDR3: CSARGGQGWSSYEQYF

V: TRBV20-1
D: -
size: few
J: TRBJ1-2
CDR3: CSASNPYGYTF

V: TRBV11-2
D: -
size: few
J: TRBJ2-5
CDR3: CASSHRDAGETQYF

V: TRBV4-1
D: -
size: few
J: TRBJ2-7
CDR3: CASSPEATYEQYF

V: TRBV12-3/TRBV12-4
D: -
size: few
J: TRBJ2-5
CDR3: CASSVQPTRIGETQYF

V: TRBV6-5
D: TRBD1
size: few
J: TRBJ2-7
CDR3: CASSYSVGTGNYEQYF

V: TRBV9
D: -
size: -
J: TRBJ2-7
CDR3: CASSVDNGNYEQYF

V: TRBV10-3
D: TRBD1
size: -
J: TRBJ2-1
CDR3: CAISSSGTGGSYNEQFF

V: TRBV7-3
D: TRBD1
size: -
J: TRBJ2-1
CDR3: CASSARGQGPSGNEQFF

V: TRBV12-3/TRBV12-4
D: TRBD1
size: few
J: TRBJ1-1
CDR3: CASSLEGTGNTEAFF

V: TRBV12-3/TRBV12-4
D: -
size: many
J: TRBJ2-2
CDR3: CASSWGVTPSVGELFF

V: TRBV4-1
D: -
size: few
J: TRBJ1-4
CDR3: CASRLVGARVNEKLFF

V: TRBV6-1
D: -
size: few
J: TRBJ1-2
CDR3: CASSGGRYYGYTF

V: TRBV7-8
D: -
size: few
J: TRBJ2-3
CDR3: CASSLPSGRDPTDTQYF